The sequence of this TCR beta chain was determined in a study of blood T cell repertoires in COVID-19. Study-wide context: The samples span acute and convalescent COVID-19 from the United States, Italy and Spain. T cells, B-cell-depleted T cells, or PBMCs supplied cDNA or gDNA.

Per the original methods: It was from reference gene primer amplification that nucleated cell counts were estimated. Data came from immunoSEQ multiplex PCR; TCRdb stores just in-frame clones and leaves some out. V and J calls and clone size come straight from that table; D and trimming were deduced from the DNA. This table holds 300,000 or so clones, approximately 86% found once. V was trimmed by 5 bases and J by 5 bases, leaving 19 bases between them. CDR1 and CDR2 from the germline V gene are MDHEN and SYDVKM. The CDR3 has 17 residues. The chain recombines TRBV28 with TRBJ1-6; weak D call: TRBD1 (6 bases). The sample taken for sequencing was PBMCs or T cells enriched from blood (not recorded which). This TCR derives from a woman aged 40 to 50 with acute COVID-19. In DNA form, the CDR3 reads TGTGCCAGCAGTCCTACACAGGGTAGAGCTAATAATTCACCCCTCCACTTT. Amino acid sequence: CASSPTQGRANNSPLHF.